Sequencing of this TCR beta chain was carried out in a study of beta chain features in type 1 diabetes. Researchers reported sorting CD4+ naive, central memory, regulatory and stem cell-like memory cells via CD45RO/CCR7/CD25/CD127/CD95/CD27. There are a few counts of this clone. The antigen is not known. Findings of the study overall: For Type 1 diabetes patients, all four CD4+ subsets carried TCRB CDR3s that were moderately but significantly shorter.

cDNA synthesis used the whole RNA isolate, giving expressed TCRB sequences. TCRdb's copy holds only in-frame clones and misses some; the assay was immunoSEQ multiplex PCR. The sample shows tens of thousands of clones, 30% to 35% of them seen only once. The CDR3 has 17 amino acids. Germline V CDR1 and CDR2: SGHRS, YFSETQ. With V trimmed by 5 bases and J by 6 bases, 12 bases remained unmatched. The rearrangement links TRBV5-1 to TRBJ2-2; the match to TRBD1 covers 11 bases. The sequenced sample was stem cell memory CD4+ T cells from blood. This TCR was sampled from a woman younger than 35 in good health. CDR3 coding DNA: TGCGCCAGCAGTTCACAGCGGACAGGGGGCGCAGCCGGGGAGCTGTTTTTT. Translated, it gives CASSSQRTGGAAGELFF.